A single sample is the source of the 13 T cell receptor beta chains below, sequenced in a study of blood T cell repertoires in COVID-19. The protocol was immunoSEQ multiplex PCR, while the TCRdb copy is restricted to in-frame clones and leaves out a portion. The sample records about 74,000 clones, approximately 85% being singletons. Sample: peripheral blood. The receptors were sampled from a man in his fifties or sixties with acute or convalescent COVID-19.

This chain links TRBV6-1 with TRBJ1-5, with D unresolved. CDR3 length equals 15 residues. The V and J ends lost 1 base and 4 bases respectively, with 11 bases between them. Germline V CDR1 and CDR2: MNHNS, SASEGT. The chain's CDR3 is CASSEGALWNQPQHF. CDR3 DNA: TGTGCCAGCAGTGAAGGGGCCCTCTGGAATCAGCCCCAGCATTTT.

The chain recombines TRBV4-1 with TRBJ2-5, with 7 bases that match TRBD1. Germline V CDR1 and CDR2: MGHRA, YSYEKL. The V gene end was trimmed by 4 bases and the J gene end by 4 bases; junction bases not matched to a gene: 9. The CDR3 is 15 amino acids. The CDR3 DNA follows: TGCGCCAGCAGCCTATACGACAGACAGGGAGAGACCCAGTACTTC. It is translated as CASSLYDRQGETQYF.

This clone was recorded once. V and J are TRBV5-1 and TRBJ1-1; D not resolved. Deletions cut 0 bases from V and 5 bases from J, with 11 bases between. The germline CDR1 and CDR2 sequences are SGHRS and YFSETQ. The CDR3 runs 14 residues. CDR3 DNA: TGCGCCAGCAGCTTGGACGCAGGACTTACTGAAGCTTTCTTT. Its protein product is CASSLDAGLTEAFF.

V is TRBV25-1 and J is TRBJ1-4; 7 bases map to TRBD1. The CDR3 spans 15 residues. After removal of 2 bases from V and 7 bases from J, the junction contained 7 bases not matched to a gene. Germline loops: CDR1 MGHDK, CDR2 SYGVNS. CDR3 sequence reads: CASSEGSGGFEKLFF. In nucleotides, the CDR3 is TGTGCCAGCAGTGAAGGATCAGGGGGGTTTGAAAAACTGTTTTTT. The full variable domain, completed using reference TRBV25-1 and TRBJ1-4, is EADIYQTPRYLVIGTGKKITLECSQTMGHDKMYWYQQDPGMELHLIHYSYGVNSTEKGDLSSESTVSRIRTEHFPLTLESARPSHTSQYLCASSEGSGGFEKLFFGSGTQLSVL.

There are a few counts of this clone. This chain joins TRBV5-4 and TRBJ2-5, with 7 positions matching TRBD2. The CDR3 totals 14 residues. Germline assignment: CDR1 SGHNT and CDR2 YYREEE (reference sequence). The junction had 2 bases not matched to a gene; V was cut back by 1 base and J by 2 bases. The DNA for the CDR3 is TGTGCCAGCAGCTTGAAAGCGGGGCAAGAGACCCAGTACTTC. Amino acid sequence: CASSLKAGQETQYF.

The gene calls are TRBV6-5 and TRBJ1-1; D is ambiguous. V lost 6 bases and J lost 0, with 5 bases in between. Germline V lookup: CDR1 MNHEY, CDR2 SVGAGI. CDR3 length: 12 residues. The CDR3 is CASREMNTEAFF. In DNA, the CDR3 is TGTGCCAGCAGGGAGATGAACACTGAAGCTTTCTTT.

This chain joins TRBV28 and TRBJ1-5; D unresolved. CDR1 is MDHEN and CDR2 is SYDVKM in the germline V gene. Trimming cost V 0 bases and J 4 bases, with 7 bases left between them. This CDR3 spans 14 amino acids. This chain's CDR3 is CASSLWEGNQPQHF. In nucleotides, the CDR3 is TGTGCCAGCAGTTTATGGGAGGGTAATCAGCCCCAGCATTTT. Full variable domain (rest looked up from reference TRBV28 and TRBJ1-5): DVKVTQSSRYLVKRTGEKVFLECVQDMDHENMFWYRQDPGLGLRLIYFSYDVKMKEKGDIPEGYSVSREKKERFSLILESASTNQTSMYLCASSLWEGNQPQHFGDGTRLSIL.

The V call is TRBV9, the J call TRBJ1-1; TRBD1 is a possible D gene (6 bases). The CDR3 totals 14 residues. V was pared by 2 bases and J by 4 bases, with 12 bases between. From germline, CDR1 is SGDLS and CDR2 YYNGEE. CDR3 amino acids: CASSVSGAGTEAFF. The CDR3 region has the DNA TGTGCCAGCAGCGTCTCAGGGGCCGGCACTGAAGCTTTCTTT.

The rearrangement links TRBV11-2 to TRBJ2-7; 7 bases are shared with TRBD1. V lost 1 base and J lost 4; bases outside the gene matches: 1. The CDR3 spans 13 residues. From germline, CDR1 is SGHAT and CDR2 FQNNGV. DNA of the CDR3: TGTGCCAGCAGCTTAGCGACAGGGTACGAGCAGTACTTC. As protein: CASSLATGYEQYF.

The CDR3 protein is CASVGLGVYEQYF. In DNA, the CDR3 is TGTGCCAGTGTGGGACTAGGGGTTTACGAGCAGTACTTC. The chain uses TRBV6-5 and TRBJ2-7, with 8 bases that match TRBD2. CDR3 length: 13 amino acids. After removal of 9 bases from V and 4 bases from J, the junction contained 8 bases not matched to a gene. Germline V lookup: CDR1 MNHEY, CDR2 SVGAGI.

The rearrangement joins TRBV5-4 to TRBJ2-5; 10 bases are shared with TRBD2. Per germline, CDR1 SGHNT and CDR2 YYREEE (reference sequence). CDR3 length: 16 residues. The V gene end was trimmed by 0 bases and the J gene end by 2 bases; junction bases not matched to a gene: 4. CDR3 loop: CASSLGGTSAQETQYF. CDR3 in DNA: TGTGCCAGCAGCTTGGGAGGGACTAGCGCTCAAGAGACCCAGTACTTC.

The rearrangement joins TRBV11-2 to TRBJ2-5; possibly TRBD2 for D (6 bases). V shed 6 bases and J shed 5 bases, with 16 bases lying between them. Germline values: CDR1 SGHAT, CDR2 FQNNGV. This CDR3 has 14 residues. The CDR3, as DNA: TGTGCCAGCAGTCGCGGGGACCCGGCTGAGACCCAGTACTTC. It yields the protein CASSRGDPAETQYF.

In nucleotides, the CDR3 is TGTGCCAGCAGCCAAGCTGACAGGGACTATGGCTACACCTTC. Amino acids: CASSQADRDYGYTF. The V gene is TRBV3-1 (or the pseudogene TRBV3-2), the J gene TRBJ1-2; 7 bases fit TRBD1. The junction had 2 bases not matched to a gene; V was cut back by 1 base and J by 3 bases. Germline V gene data show CDR1 as LGHDT and CDR2 as YNNKEL (reference sequence). This CDR3 region has 14 residues.